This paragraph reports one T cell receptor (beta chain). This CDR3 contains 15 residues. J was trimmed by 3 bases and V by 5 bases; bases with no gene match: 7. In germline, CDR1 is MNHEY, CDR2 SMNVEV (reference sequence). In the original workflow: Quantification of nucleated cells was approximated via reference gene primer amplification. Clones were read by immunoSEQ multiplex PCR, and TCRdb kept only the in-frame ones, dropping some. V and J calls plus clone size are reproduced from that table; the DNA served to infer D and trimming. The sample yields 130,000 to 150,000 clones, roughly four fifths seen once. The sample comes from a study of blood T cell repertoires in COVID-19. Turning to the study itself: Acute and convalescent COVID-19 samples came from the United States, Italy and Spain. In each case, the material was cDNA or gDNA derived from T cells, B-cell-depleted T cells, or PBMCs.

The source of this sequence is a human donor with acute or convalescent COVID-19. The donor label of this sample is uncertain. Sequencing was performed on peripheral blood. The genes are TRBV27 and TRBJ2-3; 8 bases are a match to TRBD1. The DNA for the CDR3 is TGTGCCAGCAGTCTCCGGACAGGGATGACAGATACGCAGTATTTT. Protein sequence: CASSLRTGMTDTQYF.